A selection of T cell receptor beta chains follows, all from one sample in a study of blood T cell repertoires in COVID-19. Repertoires were generated with immunoSEQ multiplex PCR, while TCRdb's copy carries only in-frame clones and drops some. The table has 250,000 to 400,000 clones, about 90% seen once. Sequences were obtained from peripheral blood. The receptor source for this set is a woman between 25 and 40 years old with COVID-19, enrolled during active disease. Both conserved end residues are part of each CDR3. D genes are given only for firm matches. A row's size may be missing; if present it is once, few, many or a size class.

j_call d_call clone_size v_call cdr3_nt cdr3_aa
TRBJ2-1 TRBD2 . TRBV5-1 TGCGCCAGCAGCCCCGGACTAGCGGGAGGTACCAGGTACAATGAGCAGTTCTTC CASSPGLAGGTRYNEQFF
TRBJ1-1 . . TRBV6-5 TGTGCCAGCAGGTTGGGAGATACTGAAGCTTTCTTT CASRLGDTEAFF
TRBJ1-2 . . TRBV30 TGTGCCTGGAGAAGCGAGGGTGGACAGCCTTATGGCTACACCTTC CAWRSEGGQPYGYTF
TRBJ1-2 TRBD1 . TRBV6-6 TGTGCCAGCAGCCCTGACAGGGATGCCTATGGCTACACCTTC CASSPDRDAYGYTF
TRBJ2-1 TRBD2 . TRBV2 TGTGCCAGCAGTAGTATAGCGGGAGGGCCCTACAATGAGCAGTTCTTC CASSSIAGGPYNEQFF
TRBJ2-2 . . TRBV7-2 TGTGCCAGCAGCTTAGCGGCCACTACTGGGACCGGGGAGCTGTTTTTT CASSLAATTGTGELFF
TRBJ2-1 TRBD2 . TRBV24-1 TGTGCCACCAGTGAGGAACTAGCGGAGGGGCGCAATGAGCAGTTCTTC CATSEELAEGRNEQFF
TRBJ2-3 . . TRBV21-1 TGTGCCAGCAGCAAAGCGCGACTAGCGGGAGCAGATACGCAGTATTTT CASSKARLAGADTQYF
TRBJ1-2 TRBD1 . TRBV27 TGTGCCAGCAGCAGGACAGGGGGGTATGGCTACACCTTC CASSRTGGYGYTF
TRBJ1-2 . . TRBV2 TGTGCCAGCATTTGGACAGCGGAGATCTATGGCTACACCTTC CASIWTAEIYGYTF
TRBJ1-1 TRBD1 . TRBV3-1/TRBV3-2 TGTGCCAGCAGCTCGGCGGGAGGGGGCGCTTACACTGAAGCTTTCTTT CASSSAGGGAYTEAFF
TRBJ2-7 TRBD1 . TRBV5-1 TGCGCCAGCAGCTTAGACCCGGGACAGGATCACGAGCAGTACTTC CASSLDPGQDHEQYF
TRBJ2-1 TRBD2 . TRBV9 TGTGCCAGCAGCGTAGTGGAAGCGGGACGGTGGAATGAGCAGTTCTTC CASSVVEAGRWNEQFF
TRBJ2-5 . . TRBV5-1 TGCGCCAGCTTCGATTTGGGGGGTTACCAAGAGACCCAGTACTTC CASFDLGGYQETQYF
TRBJ1-1 . . TRBV5-1 TGCGCCAGCAGCCCGACAGAAACTTACACTGAAGCTTTCTTT CASSPTETYTEAFF
TRBJ1-1 . . TRBV5-6 TGTGCCAGCAGTTTTATGGACCGGGAGAACACTGAAGCTTTCTTT CASSFMDRENTEAFF
TRBJ1-6 . . TRBV5-6 TGTGCCAGCAGCGCAGAATTTAGGGGAGGGTATAATTCACCCCTCCACTTT CASSAEFRGGYNSPLHF
TRBJ1-3 TRBD1 once TRBV18 TGTGCCAGCTCACCAGAGTCTCAGGGGGCGGTCGGAAACACCATATATTTT CASSPESQGAVGNTIYF
TRBJ2-1 TRBD2 . TRBV5-1 TGCGCCAGCAGCTTGGGTGGACTAGCGGTCTACAATGAGCAGTTCTTC CASSLGGLAVYNEQFF
TRBJ2-3 . . TRBV20-1 TGCAGTGCTAGTGAGGCGGCTAGCACAGATACGCAGTATTTT CSASEAASTDTQYF
TRBJ1-1 . . TRBV10-3 TGTGCCATCAGGGGGGGAAGTGGGGTGAACACTGAAGCTTTCTTT CAIRGGSGVNTEAFF
TRBJ2-2 . few TRBV27 TGTGCCAGCAGTTTATATCAGCAGGGTAACACCGGGGAGCTGTTTTTT CASSLYQQGNTGELFF
TRBJ2-3 . few TRBV27 TGTGCCTCCGGGGGTCAGGCGGAGAAGGGGACAGATACGCAGTATTTT CASGGQAEKGTDTQYF
TRBJ2-1 . . TRBV18 TGTGCCAGCTCACCACTAACACAGGGGGGGAACAATGAGCAGTTCTTC CASSPLTQGGNNEQFF
TRBJ2-7 TRBD1 . TRBV7-8 TGTGCCAGCAGCCCAGGACAGGGCGACACCTACGAGCAGTACTTC CASSPGQGDTYEQYF
TRBJ1-4 TRBD1 . TRBV28 TGTGCCAGCAGGGGGTCTGGGACAGGGGGCAATGAAAAACTGTTTTTT CASRGSGTGGNEKLFF
TRBJ1-3 . . TRBV9 TGTGCCAGCAGCGTGGAGGGCGGCTCTGGAAACACCATATATTTT CASSVEGGSGNTIYF
TRBJ2-1 TRBD2 . TRBV11-2 TGTGCCAGCAGCTTAGATCTAGCGGGGTTAGGCAATGAGCAGTTCTTC CASSLDLAGLGNEQFF
TRBJ1-1 . . TRBV6-5 TGTGCCAGCAAGCGCCTGGGGAGTACCACTGAAGCTTTCTTT CASKRLGSTTEAFF
TRBJ2-7 TRBD1 . TRBV5-6 TGTGCCAGCAGCTCGACAGGGTACGACGAGCAGTACTTC CASSSTGYDEQYF
TRBJ2-5 TRBD2 . TRBV2 TGTGCCAGCAGTGGGGGACTAGCGGGAAACCAAGAGACCCAGTACTTC CASSGGLAGNQETQYF
TRBJ2-3 . . TRBV30 TGTGCCTGGACGGCAAGAGGCGAGCGGACAGATACGCAGTATTTT CAWTARGERTDTQYF
TRBJ2-1 TRBD1 . TRBV29-1 TGCAGCGTTGAACCAGCCCTACCGGGACAGGGGTTAGTCGATGAGCAGTTCTTC CSVEPALPGQGLVDEQFF
TRBJ1-1 . . TRBV14 TGTGCCAGCAGCCAACAGGGTTACACTGAAGCTTTCTTT CASSQQGYTEAFF
TRBJ2-3 TRBD2 . TRBV7-8 TGTGCCAGCAGCTTATCGGGGGGGGAGGAGGTCGCAGATACGCAGTATTTT CASSLSGGEEVADTQYF
TRBJ2-1 . . TRBV6-6 TGTGCCAGCAGTTACTCGCTGCGCGCGGATGAGCAGTTCTTC CASSYSLRADEQFF
TRBJ2-7 TRBD1 . TRBV11-2 TGTGCCAGCAGCTTAGATGGACAGGGGAGGTACGAGCAGTACTTC CASSLDGQGRYEQYF
TRBJ2-7 TRBD1 . TRBV6-5 TGTGCCAGCAGCGCAGACAGGGGTATATCCTACGAGCAGTACTTC CASSADRGISYEQYF
TRBJ2-1 . . TRBV9 TGTGCCAGCAGCCCCTCGGGGAGGGGGAGCAATGAGCAGTTCTTC CASSPSGRGSNEQFF
TRBJ1-2 . . TRBV3-1/TRBV3-2 TGTGCCAGCAGCCAAACGGCGGTCAGCTATGGCTACACCTTC CASSQTAVSYGYTF
TRBJ1-2 . . TRBV27 TGTGCCAGCAGCCCATCCTGGGGAGGTACACGTGGCTACACCTTC CASSPSWGGTRGYTF
TRBJ2-7 . . TRBV28 TGTGCCAGCAGTTTAAAGTCGTGGCTAGGTGGCTACGAGCAGTACTTC CASSLKSWLGGYEQYF
TRBJ1-4 . . TRBV27 TGTGCCAGCAGGGGGGAGGCTAATGAAAAACTGTTTTTT CASRGEANEKLFF
TRBJ1-2 . . TRBV10-2 TGCGCCAGCAGAGGGCGGGAGCGTAACTATGGCTACACCTTC CASRGRERNYGYTF
TRBJ2-2 TRBD2 . TRBV5-1 TGCGCCAGCAGCCCGACGGGACTAGCGGGCACCGGGGAGCTGTTTTTT CASSPTGLAGTGELFF
TRBJ1-2 TRBD1 . TRBV7-2 TGTGCCAGCAGCTTAAGATGGAGGGGGCGCAACTATGGCTACACCTTC CASSLRWRGRNYGYTF
TRBJ1-5 . . TRBV5-1 TGCGCCAGCAGCTTGGAAGGGGAGGGACCCCAGCATTTT CASSLEGEGPQHF
TRBJ1-3 TRBD1 . TRBV6-1 TGTGCCAGCAGTGAGACGGACAGGGGAGACACCATATATTTT CASSETDRGDTIYF
TRBJ1-1 TRBD1 . TRBV10-3 TGTGCCGTGAGACAGGGCAGTACTGAAGCTTTCTTT CAVRQGSTEAFF
TRBJ2-1 TRBD2 many TRBV10-3 TGTGCCATCAGTGAGTCGGGCGGGAGGGTTTCCTACAATGAGCAGTTCTTC CAISESGGRVSYNEQFF
TRBJ1-2 TRBD1 . TRBV2 TGTGCCAGCAAACCGACAGGGACAAACTATGGCTACACCTTC CASKPTGTNYGYTF
TRBJ1-5 . . TRBV19 TGTGCCAGTAGTATAACTGGGTCCGGGCAGCCCCAGCATTTT CASSITGSGQPQHF
TRBJ2-1 TRBD2 . TRBV9 TGTGCCAGCAGCGTAGGGGCTAGCGGGTACTACAATGAGCAGTTCTTC CASSVGASGYYNEQFF
TRBJ2-5 . few TRBV28 TGTGCCAGCAGGGCCGGAGTTGAGACCCAGTACTTC CASRAGVETQYF
TRBJ2-3 . . TRBV5-1 TGCGCCAGCAGCTTGGCCCCAGGGGCTGTAGATACGCAGTATTTT CASSLAPGAVDTQYF
TRBJ1-3 . . TRBV29-1 TGCAGCGTTGGACAGTCCTCTGGAAACACCATATATTTT CSVGQSSGNTIYF
TRBJ1-1 . . TRBV5-5 TGTGCCAGCAGCTTGGGCAGTCGTGGTGAAGCTTTCTTT CASSLGSRGEAFF
TRBJ2-2 TRBD1 . TRBV30 TGTGCCTGGAGGGAACTCGACAGGGGGGACACCGGGGAGCTGTTTTTT CAWRELDRGDTGELFF
TRBJ2-1 TRBD2 . TRBV6-4 TGTGCCAGCAGTGACTCGGGACTAGCGGGAGGCAGCAATGAGCAGTTCTTC CASSDSGLAGGSNEQFF
TRBJ2-7 TRBD2 medium-sized TRBV4-2 TGTGCCAGCAGCCAAGGACTAGCGGGAGCCTACGAGCAGTACTTC CASSQGLAGAYEQYF